The present T cell receptor beta chain was sequenced within a study of T cell responses to AZD1222 COVID-19 vaccine. Across the study: Doses given second, at about 4 or about 12 weeks, were pooled.

Profiling relied on immunoSEQ multiplex PCR, and the TCRdb table lists in-frame clones only, not all of them. The sample includes approximately 67,000 clones, approximately 80% of them seen just once. With regard to this clone: Its antigen is currently unknown.

Study-level results: Repertoires were obtained solely post-peak T cell response.

Germline V gives CDR1 LNHDA, CDR2 SQIVND (reference sequence). The V and J ends lost 4 bases and 2 bases, in that order; junction bases with no gene match: 7. This CDR3 region has 17 residues. This chain uses TRBV19 with TRBJ1-5, with 11 positions matching TRBD1. The sequences come from peripheral blood, collected on day 0 of AZD1222 vaccination. The receptor was isolated from an adult in good health. DNA of the CDR3: TGTGCCAGTAGTACGGGGACAGGGGGATCAGGCAATCAGCCCCAGCATTTT. It codes for CASSTGTGGSGNQPQHF.